The sample holds a few counts of the clone carrying this T cell receptor (beta chain). This record comes from a study of patients and donors after allogeneic stem cell transplantation. The germline V gene has CDR1 MGHDK and CDR2 SYGVNS. This CDR3 has 15 amino acids. Trimming stripped 1 base from V and 4 bases from J, with 11 bases between. TCRdb reprocessed the RT-PCR reads with MiXCR, giving one entry per CDR3 protein. The repertoire holds hundreds of thousands of distinct CDR3 sequences, with under 20% as singletons. The TCR was taken from a human donor who was either an allogeneic HSCT recipient or a stem cell or donor lymphocyte infusion donor (not recorded which). It is not recorded whose cells these are; they may come from a transplant donor. The rearrangement joins TRBV25-1 to TRBJ1-3; D possibly corresponds to TRBD1 (5 bases). Sample: blood, either unsorted or a sorted T cell fraction (not recorded which). DNA of the CDR3: TGTGCCAGCAGTGAATCGGCGGGGCACGGAAACACCATATATTTT. Translated: CASSESAGHGNTIYF.